This TCR beta chain was sequenced during a study of radiation and T cells in renal cell carcinoma. Study-wide points: From baseline, blood top tumor clonotypes peaked at 2 weeks post-radiation.

Of note for this clone: Its antigen is not identified.

Profiling relied on immunoSEQ multiplex PCR, and the TCRdb table lists in-frame clones only, not all of them. This table has approximately 94,000 clones, 70% to 85% appearing once. Documented time point: baseline pretreatment blood. The treatment: 15 Gy SBRT to primary tumor, nephrectomy 4 weeks later. V shed 2 bases and J 1 base; nucleotides not matched to a gene: 6. Per the germline V gene, CDR1 is SGHRS and CDR2 is YFSETQ. The CDR3 contains 17 residues. The sequence was obtained from a man aged 55 to 70 with renal cell carcinoma. The rearrangement uses TRBV5-1 and TRBJ2-1, with 10 bases aligning to TRBD1. The specimen comprised blood, sampled from a patient whose treatment included radiotherapy and nephrectomy. In DNA form, the CDR3 reads TGCGCCAGCAGCTTTGACAGGGGGCTGAAATCCTACAATGAGCAGTTCTTC. Residues: CASSFDRGLKSYNEQFF. The full variable domain, completed using reference TRBV5-1 and TRBJ2-1, is KAGVTQTPRYLIKTRGQQVTLSCSPISGHRSVSWYQQTPGQGLQFLFEYFSETQRNKGNFPGRFSGRQFSNSRSEMNVSTLELGDSALYLCASSFDRGLKSYNEQFFGPGTRLTVL.